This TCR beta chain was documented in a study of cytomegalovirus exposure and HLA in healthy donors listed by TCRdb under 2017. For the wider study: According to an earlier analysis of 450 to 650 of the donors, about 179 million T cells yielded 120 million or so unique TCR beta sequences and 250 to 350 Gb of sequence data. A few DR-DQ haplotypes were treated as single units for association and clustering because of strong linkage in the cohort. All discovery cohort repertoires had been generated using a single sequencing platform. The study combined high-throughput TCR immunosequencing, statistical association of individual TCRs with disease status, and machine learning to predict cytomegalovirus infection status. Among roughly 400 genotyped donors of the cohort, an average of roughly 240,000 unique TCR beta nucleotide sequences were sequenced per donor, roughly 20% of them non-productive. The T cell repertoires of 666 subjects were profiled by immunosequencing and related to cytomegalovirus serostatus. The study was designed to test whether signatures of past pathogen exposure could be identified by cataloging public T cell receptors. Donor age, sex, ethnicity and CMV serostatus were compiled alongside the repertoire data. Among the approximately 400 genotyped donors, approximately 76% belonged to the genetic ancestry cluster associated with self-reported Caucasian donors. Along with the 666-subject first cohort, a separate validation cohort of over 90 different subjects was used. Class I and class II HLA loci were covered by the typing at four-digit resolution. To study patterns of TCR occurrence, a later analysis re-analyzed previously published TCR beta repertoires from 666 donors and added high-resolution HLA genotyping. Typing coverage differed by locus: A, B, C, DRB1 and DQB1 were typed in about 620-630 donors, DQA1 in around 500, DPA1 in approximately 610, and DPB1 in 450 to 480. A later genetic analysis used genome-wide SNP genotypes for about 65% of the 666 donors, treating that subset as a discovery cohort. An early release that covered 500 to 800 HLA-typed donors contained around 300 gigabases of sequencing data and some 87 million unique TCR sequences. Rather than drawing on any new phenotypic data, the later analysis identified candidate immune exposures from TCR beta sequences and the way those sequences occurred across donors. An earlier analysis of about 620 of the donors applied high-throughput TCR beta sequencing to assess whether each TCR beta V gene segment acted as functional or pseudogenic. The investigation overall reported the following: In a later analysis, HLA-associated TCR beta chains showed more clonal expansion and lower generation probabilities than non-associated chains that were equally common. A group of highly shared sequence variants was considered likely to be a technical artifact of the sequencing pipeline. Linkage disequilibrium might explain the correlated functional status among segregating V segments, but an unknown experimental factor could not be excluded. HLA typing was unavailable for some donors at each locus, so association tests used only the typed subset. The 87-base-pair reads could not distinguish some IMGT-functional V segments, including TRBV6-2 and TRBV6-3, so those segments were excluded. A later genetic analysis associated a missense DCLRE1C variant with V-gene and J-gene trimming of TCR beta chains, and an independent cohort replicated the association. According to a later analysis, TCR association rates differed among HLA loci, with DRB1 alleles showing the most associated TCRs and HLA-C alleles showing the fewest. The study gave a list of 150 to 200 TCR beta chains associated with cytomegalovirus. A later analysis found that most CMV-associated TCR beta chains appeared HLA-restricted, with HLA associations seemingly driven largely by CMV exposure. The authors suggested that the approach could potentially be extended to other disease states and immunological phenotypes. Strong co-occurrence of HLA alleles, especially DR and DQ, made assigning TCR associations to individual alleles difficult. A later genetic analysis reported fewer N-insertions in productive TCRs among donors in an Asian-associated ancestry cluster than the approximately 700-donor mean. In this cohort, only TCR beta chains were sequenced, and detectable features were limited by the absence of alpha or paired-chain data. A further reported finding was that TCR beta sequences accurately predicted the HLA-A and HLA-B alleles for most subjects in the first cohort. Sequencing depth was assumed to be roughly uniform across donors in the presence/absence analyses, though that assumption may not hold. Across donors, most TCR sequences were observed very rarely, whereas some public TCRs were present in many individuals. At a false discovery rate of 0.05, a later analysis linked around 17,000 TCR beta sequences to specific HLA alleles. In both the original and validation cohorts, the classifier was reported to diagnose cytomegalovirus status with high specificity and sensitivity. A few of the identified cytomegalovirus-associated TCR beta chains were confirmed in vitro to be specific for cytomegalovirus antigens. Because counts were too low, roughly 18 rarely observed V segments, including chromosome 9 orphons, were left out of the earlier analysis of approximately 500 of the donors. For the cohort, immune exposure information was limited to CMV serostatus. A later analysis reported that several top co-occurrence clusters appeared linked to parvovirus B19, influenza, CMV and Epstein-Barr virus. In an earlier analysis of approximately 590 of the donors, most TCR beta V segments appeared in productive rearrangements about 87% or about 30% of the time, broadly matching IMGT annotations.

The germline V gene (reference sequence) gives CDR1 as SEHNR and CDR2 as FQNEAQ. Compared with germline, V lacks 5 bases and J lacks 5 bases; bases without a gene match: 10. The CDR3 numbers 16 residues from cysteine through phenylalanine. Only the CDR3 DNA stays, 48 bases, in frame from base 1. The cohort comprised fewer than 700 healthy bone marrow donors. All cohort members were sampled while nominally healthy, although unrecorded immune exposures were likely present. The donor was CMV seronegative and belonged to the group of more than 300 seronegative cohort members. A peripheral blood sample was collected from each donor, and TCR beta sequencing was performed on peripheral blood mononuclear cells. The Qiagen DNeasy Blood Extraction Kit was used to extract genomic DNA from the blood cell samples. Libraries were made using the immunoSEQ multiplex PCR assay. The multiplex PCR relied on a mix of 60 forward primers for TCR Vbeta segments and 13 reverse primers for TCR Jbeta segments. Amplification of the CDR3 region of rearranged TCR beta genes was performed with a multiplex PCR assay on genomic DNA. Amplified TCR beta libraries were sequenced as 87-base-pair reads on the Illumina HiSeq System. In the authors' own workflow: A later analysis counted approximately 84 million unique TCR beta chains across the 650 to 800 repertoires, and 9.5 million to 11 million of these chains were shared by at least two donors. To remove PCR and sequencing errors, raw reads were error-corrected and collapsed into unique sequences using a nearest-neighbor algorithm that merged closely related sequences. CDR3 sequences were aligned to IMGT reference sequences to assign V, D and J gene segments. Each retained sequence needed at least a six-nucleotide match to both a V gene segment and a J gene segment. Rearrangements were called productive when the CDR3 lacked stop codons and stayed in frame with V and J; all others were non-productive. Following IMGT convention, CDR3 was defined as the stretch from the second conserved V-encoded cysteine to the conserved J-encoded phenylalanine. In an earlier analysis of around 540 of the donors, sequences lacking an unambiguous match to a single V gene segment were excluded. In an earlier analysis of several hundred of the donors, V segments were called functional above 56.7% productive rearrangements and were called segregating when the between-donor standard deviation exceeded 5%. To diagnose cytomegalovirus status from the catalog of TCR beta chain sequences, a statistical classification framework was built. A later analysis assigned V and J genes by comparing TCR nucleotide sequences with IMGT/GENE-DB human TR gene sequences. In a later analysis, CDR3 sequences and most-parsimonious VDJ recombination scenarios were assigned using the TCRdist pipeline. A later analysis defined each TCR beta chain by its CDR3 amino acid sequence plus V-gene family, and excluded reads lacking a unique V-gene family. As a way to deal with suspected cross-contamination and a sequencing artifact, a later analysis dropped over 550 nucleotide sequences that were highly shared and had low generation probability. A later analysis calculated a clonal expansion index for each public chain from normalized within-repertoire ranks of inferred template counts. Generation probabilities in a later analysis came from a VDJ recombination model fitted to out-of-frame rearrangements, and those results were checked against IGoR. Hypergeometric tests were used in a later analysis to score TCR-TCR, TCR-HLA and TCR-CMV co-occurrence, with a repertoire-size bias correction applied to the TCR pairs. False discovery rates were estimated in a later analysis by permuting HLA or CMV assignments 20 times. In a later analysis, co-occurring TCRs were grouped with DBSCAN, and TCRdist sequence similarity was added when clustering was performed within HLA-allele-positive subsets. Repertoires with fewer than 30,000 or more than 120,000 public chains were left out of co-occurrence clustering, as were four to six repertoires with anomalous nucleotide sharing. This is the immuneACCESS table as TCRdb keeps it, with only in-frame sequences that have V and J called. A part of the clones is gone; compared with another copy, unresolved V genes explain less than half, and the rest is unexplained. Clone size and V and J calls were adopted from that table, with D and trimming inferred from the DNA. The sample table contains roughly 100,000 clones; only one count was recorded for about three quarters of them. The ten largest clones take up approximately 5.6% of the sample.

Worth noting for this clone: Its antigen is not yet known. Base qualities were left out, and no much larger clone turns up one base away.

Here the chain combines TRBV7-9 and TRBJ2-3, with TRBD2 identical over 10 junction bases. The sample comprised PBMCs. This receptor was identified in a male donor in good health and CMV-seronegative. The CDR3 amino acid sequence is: CASSRSGRAVIDTQYF. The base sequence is TGTGCCAGCAGCCGAAGCGGGAGGGCCGTTATAGATACGCAGTATTTT.